This T cell receptor (beta chain) is drawn from a study of T cells in Graves' hyperthyroidism and ophthalmopathy. The CDR3 has 13 residues. Per germline, CDR1 SGHTA and CDR2 FQGNSA. J gave up 12 bases and V 2 bases, and 10 bases lay outside the gene matches. What was amplified from RNA transcripts were TCR beta CDR3 regions. The TCR CDR3 first-round RT-PCR relied on the HTBI primer set. TCRdb recomputed calls from the multiplex PCR reads with MiXCR, one row per CDR3 protein. The data show some 370,000 distinct CDR3 sequences, around 15% seen once. This chain uses TRBV7-2 with TRBJ2-7, with TRBD1 matching over 7 bases. Sequencing was performed on blood. The sequence derives from a man in his fifties or sixties with Graves' ophthalmopathy. The CDR3 loop reads CASSLPPQTGPYF. CDR3 in DNA: TGTGCCAGCAGCTTACCCCCTCAGACAGGGCCGTACTTC. The whole variable domain, remainder taken from reference TRBV7-2 and TRBJ2-7, is GAGVSQSPSNKVTEKGKDVELRCDPISGHTALYWYRQSLGQGLEFLIYFQGNSAPDKSGLPSDRFSAERTGGSVSTLTIQRTQQEDSAVYLCASSLPPQTGPYFGPGTRLTVT.